These 20 T cell receptor beta chains share one sample of origin, sequenced in a study of TIL therapy for anti-PD-1-resistant metastatic lung cancer. This sample's time point: pre-treatment sample, taken before nivolumab and TIL therapy. Tumor tissue came from excised metastases, mostly pleural nodules or supraclavicular lymph nodes. The immunoSEQ assay was v3. TCRdb's copy holds only in-frame clones and misses some; the assay was immunoSEQ multiplex PCR. The sample includes approximately 97,000 clones, 55% to 75% of them seen just once. The source was tumor tissue, collected at baseline. These receptors all stem from a person aged 25 to 85 with non-small cell lung cancer.

The table lists this clone with a few counts. The V gene is TRBV18, the J gene TRBJ1-5, with 8 bases lining up with TRBD1. The CDR3 covers 16 residues. CDR1 and CDR2 from the germline V gene are KGHSH and LQKENI. The trim removed 1 base at V and 0 bases at J, leaving 2 bases unmatched. For the CDR3, the DNA is TGTGCCAGCTCACCACAGGACAGGGCTAGCAATCAGCCCCAGCATTTT. This encodes CASSPQDRASNQPQHF.

This clone has more than one count but fewer than ten. The rearrangement uses TRBV11-2 and TRBJ2-7, with TRBD2 matching 9 bases. Germline CDR1 is SGHAT and CDR2 is FQNNGV. Trimming cost V 5 bases and J 3 bases; bases outside gene matches: 5. CDR3 size: 14 residues. The CDR3 DNA is TGTGCCAGCAGCCAAGGGACTAGCAGCTACGAGCAGTACTTC. Translated: CASSQGTSSYEQYF.

J is TRBJ2-7 and V is TRBV5-1; 7 nucleotides agree with TRBD2. Germline assignment: CDR1 SGHRS and CDR2 YFSETQ. V lost 0 bases, J lost 2 bases, and 5 bases stayed unmatched. This CDR3 is built from 15 residues. CDR3 in amino acids: CASSLGLAVTYEQYF. The CDR3 DNA reads as TGCGCCAGCAGCTTGGGGCTAGCGGTTACCTACGAGCAGTACTTC.

This clone has just a few counts. The V gene is TRBV2, the J gene TRBJ2-7; D is unresolved. The CDR3 is made up of 10 amino acids. Germline V gives CDR1 SNHLY, CDR2 FYNNEI. Trimming shortened V by 6 bases and J by 11 bases, and 11 bases separated the two germline ends. In DNA form, the CDR3 reads TGTGCCAGCAGGTCCTATTGGGAGTACTTC. Residues: CASRSYWEYF.

This clone appeared a few times. The chain couples TRBV6-6 to TRBJ1-3; 7 positions match TRBD1. The CDR3 loop spans 14 amino acids. After removal of 5 bases from V and 4 bases from J, the junction contained 5 bases not matched to a gene. Looked up from germline, CDR1 is MNHNY and CDR2 is SVGAGI (reference sequence). CDR3 in DNA: TGTGCCAGCAGTACCGGGACAGCCGGAAACACCATATATTTT. This sequence encodes CASSTGTAGNTIYF.

By sample share, this clone is large. V and J are TRBV4-1 and TRBJ1-5, with 10 bases aligning to TRBD1. CDR3 length: 15 residues. The V and J ends lost 8 bases and 2 bases, in that order; junction bases with no gene match: 6. CDR1 and CDR2 (germline): MGHRA, YSYEKL. DNA of the CDR3: TGCGCCAGCTCTATTGGACAGGGGGGCAATCAGCCCCAGCATTTT. Encoded protein: CASSIGQGGNQPQHF.

There are a few counts of this clone. J is TRBJ2-1 and V is TRBV11-1; possible D gene TRBD1, 6 bases. V dropped 1 base and J dropped 7 bases, with 11 bases sitting between them. The germline V gene encodes CDR1 SGHAT and CDR2 FQDESV (reference sequence). The CDR3 loop spans 14 amino acids. This CDR3 is CASSLVGHSNEQFF. DNA of the CDR3: TGTGCCAGCAGCTTAGTGGGACATTCTAATGAGCAGTTCTTC. The full variable domain, in which reference TRBV11-1 and TRBJ2-1 provide the parts outside the CDR3, is EAEVAQSPRYKITEKSQAVAFWCDPISGHATLYWYRQILGQGPELLVQFQDESVVDDSQLPKDRFSAERLKGVDSTLKIQPAELGDSAMYLCASSLVGHSNEQFFGPGTRLTVL.

The chain combines TRBV9 with TRBJ2-1; D possibly matches TRBD1 or TRBD2 (6 bases each). The CDR3 extends over 13 amino acids. V was clipped by 1 base and J by 7 bases, with 9 bases between them. Germline V gene sequence: CDR1 SGDLS, CDR2 YYNGEE. The CDR3 DNA is TGTGCCAGCAGCGTACGGGGGCTGAATGAGCAGTTCTTC. It is translated as CASSVRGLNEQFF.

V is TRBV4-3 and J is TRBJ2-3, with TRBD2 identical over 10 bases. Germline trimming cut 4 bases from V and 5 bases from J; bases unmatched to any gene: 15. CDR1 is LGHNA and CDR2 is YSLEER in the germline V gene. There are 18 residues in the CDR3. CDR3 nucleotides: TGCGCCAGCAGCCCCGCCAGCGGGGGGGCTGGATTTGGAGATACGCAGTATTTT. Translating it yields CASSPASGGAGFGDTQYF.

The J gene is TRBJ2-7, the V gene TRBV18, with D uncertain. Germline V gives CDR1 KGHSH, CDR2 LQKENI. V lost 1 base and J lost 0, with 10 bases in between. The CDR3 contains 15 residues. In DNA, the CDR3 is TGTGCCAGCTCACCACGCGAACGTGGCTCCTACGAGCAGTACTTC. It is translated as CASSPRERGSYEQYF.

The chain recombines TRBV28 with TRBJ2-3, with 8 positions matching TRBD1. Looked up from germline, CDR1 is MDHEN and CDR2 is SYDVKM. The V gene end was trimmed by 3 bases and the J gene end by 2 bases; junction bases not matched to a gene: 4. This CDR3 contains 15 residues. The CDR3 region has the DNA TGTGCCAGCAGTTTCCCCCAGGGGGCCACAGATACGCAGTATTTT. This sequence encodes CASSFPQGATDTQYF.

V usage is TRBV5-6 and J usage is TRBJ2-5; D is unresolved. V lost 4 bases, J lost 2 bases, and 15 bases lay in between. Germline assignment: CDR1 SGHDT and CDR2 YYEEEE. There are 15 residues in the CDR3. The CDR3 DNA reads as TGTGCCAGCAGCGCCAGACACTACTTGCAAGAGACCCAGTACTTC. Translating it yields CASSARHYLQETQYF.

This rearrangement joins TRBV4-2 to TRBJ2-7; TRBD1 matches at 10 bases. CDR3 length: 16 residues. The junction had 9 bases not matched to a gene; V was cut back by 1 base and J by 6 bases. Germline CDR1 LGHNA, CDR2 YNFKEQ. DNA of the CDR3: TGTGCCAGCAGCCAAGTAGGGGGGACAGGGGCCCTCGAGCAGTACTTC. Translating it yields CASSQVGGTGALEQYF.

V usage is TRBV7-2 and J usage is TRBJ2-3, with 10 nucleotides matching TRBD2. Germline lookup yields CDR1 SGHTA and CDR2 FQGNSA. The J segment lost 3 bases and the V segment lost 1 base, leaving 7 bases of the junction unmatched. The CDR3 consists of 17 residues. For the CDR3, the DNA is TGTGCCAGCAGCTTAGGGCTAGCGGGAGTTTCGACAGATACGCAGTATTTT. It yields the protein CASSLGLAGVSTDTQYF.

The V and J genes are TRBV7-9 and TRBJ2-5; D remains ambiguous. Trimming removed 2 bases at V and 2 bases at J, with 9 bases between. The CDR3 has 14 amino acids. The V gene's germline CDR1 is SEHNR and CDR2 FQNEAQ (reference sequence). The CDR3 spells CASSLKGRQETQYF. In DNA, the CDR3 is TGTGCCAGCAGCTTAAAGGGCAGACAAGAGACCCAGTACTTC.

This chain joins TRBV7-8 and TRBJ2-7; D uncertain. With 5 bases removed from V and 3 bases from J, the gap between germline ends came to 11 bases. CDR3 length equals 13 residues. Germline CDR1 is SGHVS and CDR2 is FQNEAQ. The CDR3, as DNA: TGTGCCAGCAGCATCGGACCGGGCTACGAGCAGTACTTC. Translating it yields CASSIGPGYEQYF.

The table lists this clone with a count of one. The chain joins TRBV14 to TRBJ2-7; TRBD2 matches at 15 bases. V was clipped by 2 bases and J by 4 bases; unmatched bases: 6. Germline-derived CDR1 and CDR2 are SGHDN and FVKESK. The CDR3 extends over 17 amino acids. CDR3 region: CASSQNPGLAGGYEQYF. The CDR3 DNA sequence: TGTGCCAGCAGCCAAAATCCGGGACTAGCGGGAGGTTACGAGCAGTACTTC. Full variable domain (remainder filled in from reference TRBV14 and TRBJ2-7): EAGVTQFPSHSVIEKGQTVTLRCDPISGHDNLYWYRRVMGKEIKFLLHFVKESKQDESGMPNNRFLAERTGGTYSTLKVQPAELEDSGVYFCASSQNPGLAGGYEQYFGPGTRLTVT.

This chain links TRBV5-1 with TRBJ2-3; D is perhaps TRBD1 or TRBD2 (7 bases each). The CDR3 length is 14 residues. V was trimmed by 5 bases and J by 3 bases, leaving 13 bases between them. Germline CDR1 and CDR2: SGHRS and YFSETQ. In DNA form, the CDR3 reads TGCGCCAGCAGTCGGCAGGGGGGGACAGATACGCAGTATTTT. Translating it yields CASSRQGGTDTQYF.

J is TRBJ2-3 and V is TRBV6-5, with 11 nucleotides matching TRBD2. The CDR3 runs to 15 residues. V dropped 5 bases and J dropped 3; count of bases not matched to a gene: 4. The germline CDR1 and CDR2 sequences are MNHEY and SVGAGI. The CDR3 coding sequence is TGTGCCAGCAGTCAACTAGCGGGAGTGACAGATACGCAGTATTTT. It translates to CASSQLAGVTDTQYF.

This clone has just a few counts. The chain links TRBV4-3 to TRBJ1-5; D gene uncertain. Trimming took off 3 bases at V and 4 bases at J, with 13 bases between the two ends. The V gene's germline CDR1 is LGHNA and CDR2 YSLEER. This CDR3 is 15 amino acids long. The CDR3 DNA follows: TGCGCCAGCAGCCAGTGGATGAGTGGAAATCAGCCCCAGCATTTT. Translating gives CASSQWMSGNQPQHF.